This T cell receptor beta chain is drawn from a study of Graves' ophthalmopathy and Graves' hyperthyroidism. RNA served as the template for amplifying TCR beta CDR3 regions. The first-round RT-PCR employed HTBI primers together with the Qiagen OneStep RT-PCR kit. A multiplex PCR was then performed as the second round. MiXCR was run by TCRdb on the multiplex PCR reads, yielding one entry per CDR3 protein. The sample lists about 370,000 distinct CDR3 sequences; 18% were seen once. Germline CDR1 is MDHEN and CDR2 is SYDVKM. CDR3 size: 11 residues. V was trimmed by 5 bases and J by 12 bases, leaving 11 bases between them.

The receptor was isolated from a woman between 18 and 29 years old with Graves' ophthalmopathy. Sequences were obtained from peripheral blood. The chain employs TRBV28 and TRBJ1-5; D is unclear. Here the CDR3 reads CASSRGRSQHF. DNA for the CDR3: TGTGCCAGCAGTCGTGGGAGAAGCCAGCATTTT.